These 22 T cell receptor beta chains share one sample of origin, sequenced in a study of cytomegalovirus exposure and HLA in healthy donors. The PCR made use of 60 Vbeta and 13 Jbeta primers. Here immunoSEQ multiplex PCR was the method, and the copy in TCRdb shows in-frame clones only, minus some. Here the sample spans more than 95,000 clones, more than 65% being singletons. What was sequenced was PBMCs. The receptors derive from a man aged 18-30 years in good health and CMV-seronegative.

The rearrangement links TRBV7-2 to TRBJ1-1; TRBD1 matches 10 bases. Trimming at V came to 5 bases and at J to 4 bases, leaving 4 bases not matched to a gene. The germline V gene has CDR1 SGHTA and CDR2 FQGNSA. This CDR3 spans 14 amino acids. The CDR3 loop reads CASSRRTGGTEAFF. The CDR3 DNA follows: TGTGCCAGCAGCCGACGGACAGGGGGCACTGAAGCTTTCTTT. The whole variable domain, remainder taken from reference TRBV7-2 and TRBJ1-1, is GAGVSQSPSNKVTEKGKDVELRCDPISGHTALYWYRQSLGQGLEFLIYFQGNSAPDKSGLPSDRFSAERTGGSVSTLTIQRTQQEDSAVYLCASSRRTGGTEAFFGQGTRLTVV.

V usage is TRBV5-1 and J usage is TRBJ2-7; 8 bases are a match to TRBD2. From germline, CDR1 is SGHRS and CDR2 YFSETQ. This CDR3 is 14 amino acids long. V shed 0 bases, J shed 3 bases, and the junction held 2 bases outside the gene matches. The CDR3 DNA reads TGCGCCAGCAGCTTGGCCGGGACTAGCTACGAGCAGTACTTC. This sequence encodes CASSLAGTSYEQYF.

The rearrangement joins TRBV4-3 to TRBJ2-3; 11 bases are a match to TRBD2. Germline CDR1 reads LGHNA; CDR2 reads YSLEER. The CDR3 consists of 15 residues. J lost 1 base, V lost 4 bases, and 1 base had no gene match. The chain's CDR3 is CASSLTSGGTDTQYF. DNA for the CDR3: TGCGCCAGCAGCCTGACTAGCGGGGGCACAGATACGCAGTATTTT.

The chain has TRBV2 and TRBJ2-7, with D maybe TRBD1 (5 bases). The V gene's germline CDR1 is SNHLY and CDR2 FYNNEI. Trimming cost V 7 bases and J 2 bases, with 9 bases left between them. CDR3 length equals 12 residues. This CDR3 reads CASIRATYEQYF. DNA of the CDR3: TGTGCCAGCATCAGGGCAACCTACGAGCAGTACTTC.

V usage is TRBV21-1 and J usage is TRBJ1-2. TRBV21-1 is a known pseudogene. The CDR3 contains 15 residues. The CDR3 region is CASSKGTGQRDGYTF. The CDR3 DNA reads as TGTGCCAGCAGCAAAGGAACCGGCCAGAGGGATGGCTACACCTTC.

This clone has just one count. J is TRBJ2-1 and V is TRBV10-3; TRBD2 aligns across 9 bases. Germline-derived CDR1 and CDR2 are ENHRY and SYGVKD. This CDR3 contains 17 residues. With 0 bases clipped from V and 4 bases from J, the junction kept 7 bases outside the gene matches. The CDR3 sequence is CAISESSGGLVYNEQFF. For the CDR3, the DNA is TGTGCCATCAGTGAGTCGAGCGGGGGGCTCGTTTACAATGAGCAGTTCTTC.

This clone came up once. The rearrangement uses TRBV27 and TRBJ2-5, with 9 bases lining up with TRBD1. Germline CDR1 is MNHEY and CDR2 is SMNVEV (reference sequence). CDR3 size: 19 residues. The ends lost 0 bases at V and 6 bases at J; junction bases unmatched: 17. The CDR3 reads CASSLSSLRRTGEVQTQYF. Written as DNA, the CDR3 is TGTGCCAGCAGTTTATCCTCCTTAAGGAGGACAGGGGAAGTTCAGACCCAGTACTTC.

The chain links TRBV13 to TRBJ2-3; 13 nucleotides match TRBD2. The CDR3 totals 16 residues. Germline-derived CDR1 and CDR2 are PRHDT and FYEKMQ (reference sequence). V shed 5 bases, J shed 4 bases, and the junction held 6 bases outside the gene matches. The CDR3 nucleotides are TGTGCCAGCAGCCCACTAGCGGGGGGGCCATCAGATACGCAGTATTTT. Translation gives CASSPLAGGPSDTQYF.

The genes are TRBV13 and TRBJ2-3; TRBD2 is a possible D gene (7 bases). This CDR3 is built from 18 residues. Between the trimmed V and J ends, which lost 4 bases and 1 base, there was a span of 21 bases. CDR1 is PRHDT and CDR2 is FYEKMQ in the germline V gene (reference sequence). The CDR3 sequence: CASSSRSGGAWGTDTQYF. The DNA for the CDR3 is TGTGCCAGCAGCTCCCGCTCGGGGGGCGCCTGGGGCACAGATACGCAGTATTTT.

V is TRBV13 and J is TRBJ1-2; 7 nucleotides line up with TRBD1. The ends lost 8 bases at V and 3 bases at J; junction bases unmatched: 9. From germline, CDR1 is PRHDT and CDR2 FYEKMQ (reference sequence). This CDR3 spans 14 amino acids. CDR3 in DNA: TGTGCCAGCTCCGAGGGGGCTGGTGACTATGGCTACACCTTC. It is translated as CASSEGAGDYGYTF. The variable domain in full, with the rest retrieved from reference TRBV13 and TRBJ1-2, is AAGVIQSPRHLIKEKRETATLKCYPIPRHDTVYWYQQGPGQDPQFLISFYEKMQSDKGSIPDRFSAQQFSDYHSELNMSSLELGDSALYFCASSEGAGDYGYTFGSGTRLTVV.

This sequence joins TRBV6-6 and TRBJ2-3; possible D gene TRBD2, 6 bases. The CDR3 contains 15 residues. The V gene lost 5 bases and the J gene lost 6 bases, with 18 bases spanning the gap. Germline-derived CDR1 and CDR2 are MNHNY and SVGAGI (reference sequence). The CDR3 here is CASSVSGPTTDTQYF. CDR3 DNA: TGTGCCAGCAGTGTAAGCGGGCCTACGACGGATACGCAGTATTTT.

The chain is built from TRBV7-9 and TRBJ2-3; 8 nucleotides match TRBD1. CDR1 and CDR2 from the germline V gene are SEHNR and FQNEAQ (reference sequence). The ends lost 3 bases at V and 5 bases at J; junction bases unmatched: 4. CDR3 length: 14 amino acids. The CDR3 bases are TGTGCCAGCAGCTTGGACAGGGTTGGAGATACGCAGTATTTT. Translating gives CASSLDRVGDTQYF.

The V call is TRBV15, the J call TRBJ1-1; D is uncertain. Germline CDR1 reads LNHNV; CDR2 reads YYDKDF (reference sequence). Trimming cost V 1 base and J 11 bases, with 20 bases left between them. The CDR3 has 15 amino acids. CDR3 nucleotide sequence: TGTGCCACCAGCAGAGGACTGGCGGGAGGTTGTGGTGCTTTCTTT. It encodes CATSRGLAGGCGAFF.

Here the CDR3 reads CAISERGGNTEAFF. CDR3 in DNA: TGTGCCATCAGTGAGAGAGGGGGGAACACTGAAGCTTTCTTT. The rearrangement links TRBV10-3 to TRBJ1-1; a weak D match, TRBD1 (6 bases). V was clipped by 2 bases and J by 1 base, with 8 bases between them. The CDR3 contains 14 residues. Germline V gene sequence: CDR1 ENHRY, CDR2 SYGVKD.

The J gene is TRBJ2-5, the V gene TRBV5-4; maybe TRBD2 (5 bases). The CDR3 sequence is 13 residues long. V shed 1 base and J shed 5 bases, with 9 bases lying between them. Germline CDR1 is SGHNT and CDR2 is YYREEE (reference sequence). CDR3 in DNA: TGTGCCAGCAGCTTGTCCCCGGGGGAGACCCAGTACTTC. Its protein is CASSLSPGETQYF.

As regards this clone: The sample holds other DNA sequences that translate to the same CDR3. The CDR3 protein is CASSQEWGGAQYF. In DNA form, the CDR3 reads TGCGCCAGCAGCCAAGAATGGGGGGGTGCGCAGTATTTT. The chain carries TRBV4-3 and TRBJ2-3; 7 positions match TRBD2. This CDR3 is built from 13 residues. The germline CDR1 and CDR2 sequences are LGHNA and YSLEER. V gave up 0 bases and J gave up 10 bases; unmatched junction bases: 4.

This clone was seen a handful of times. This chain uses TRBV7-9 with TRBJ1-4; a weak D match, TRBD1 (6 bases). Germline V lookup: CDR1 SEHNR, CDR2 FQNEAQ (reference sequence). This CDR3 is 14 amino acids long. Trimming removed 1 base at V and 8 bases at J, with 11 bases between. The CDR3 loop reads CASSLGQGSEKLFF. The CDR3 DNA follows: TGTGCCAGCAGCTTAGGGCAGGGGAGCGAAAAACTGTTTTTT.

This clone was seen a few times. The chain is built from TRBV2 and TRBJ2-6, with TRBD1 identical over 9 bases. This CDR3 has 19 residues. CDR1 and CDR2 (germline): SNHLY, FYNNEI. V trimming: 8 bases; J trimming: 1 base; junction bases outside the gene matches: 15. CDR3 sequence (DNA): TGTGCCAGCTATGGGGCGGCGGGACAGGGAAAGTCTGGGGCCAACGTCCTGACTTTC. It encodes CASYGAAGQGKSGANVLTF. Full variable domain (rest looked up from reference TRBV2 and TRBJ2-6): EPEVTQTPSHQVTQMGQEVILRCVPISNHLYFYWYRQILGQKVEFLVSFYNNEISEKSEIFDDQFSVERPDGSNFTLKIRSTKLEDSAMYFCASYGAAGQGKSGANVLTFGAGSRLTVL.

J is TRBJ2-5 and V is TRBV6-5, with D possibly being TRBD1 (5 bases). Matching the DNA end better, TRBJ2-7 makes the J call doubtful. The germline CDR1 and CDR2 sequences are MNHEY and SVGAGI. The CDR3 has 14 residues. The CDR3 bases are TGTGCCAGCAGTTACTCAGACAGTTCCTACGAGCAGTACTTC. It yields the protein CASSYSDSSYEQYF.

This clone was picked up a small number of times. The gene calls are TRBV11-2 and TRBJ2-7; 11 nucleotides match TRBD1. The length of the CDR3 is 17 residues. The V gene end was trimmed by 1 base and the J gene end by 0 bases; junction bases not matched to a gene: 5. In germline, CDR1 is SGHAT, CDR2 FQNNGV. As DNA, the CDR3 is TGTGCCAGCAGCTTAGGGACAGGGGGCAAGTACTCCTACGAGCAGTACTTC. This translates into CASSLGTGGKYSYEQYF.

V usage is TRBV27 and J usage is TRBJ2-1; TRBD2 matches at 10 bases. The CDR3 is made up of 16 amino acids. V gave up 4 bases and J gave up 5 bases; unmatched junction bases: 8. Germline values: CDR1 MNHEY, CDR2 SMNVEV (reference sequence). The CDR3 DNA sequence: TGTGCCAGCAGTTCACATAGCGGGGGGAATAACAATGAGCAGTTCTTC. It is translated as CASSSHSGGNNNEQFF.

V is TRBV5-4 and J is TRBJ1-1; 7 nucleotides line up with TRBD1. The germline gives CDR1 SGHNT, CDR2 YYREEE (reference sequence). The CDR3 contains 15 residues. V shed 5 bases, J shed 0 bases, and the junction held 7 bases outside the gene matches. The CDR3: CASSEPGGMNTEAFF. CDR3 DNA sequence: TGTGCCAGCAGTGAGCCAGGGGGGATGAACACTGAAGCTTTCTTT.